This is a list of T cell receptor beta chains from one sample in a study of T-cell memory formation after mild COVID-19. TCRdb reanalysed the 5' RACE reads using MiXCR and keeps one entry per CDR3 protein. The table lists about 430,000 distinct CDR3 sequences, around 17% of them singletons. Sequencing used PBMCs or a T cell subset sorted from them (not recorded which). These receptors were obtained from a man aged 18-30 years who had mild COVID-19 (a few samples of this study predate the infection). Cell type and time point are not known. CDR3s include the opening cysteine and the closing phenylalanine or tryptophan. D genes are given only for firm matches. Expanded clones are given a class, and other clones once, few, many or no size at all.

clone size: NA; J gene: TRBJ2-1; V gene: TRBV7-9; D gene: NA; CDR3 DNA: TGTGCCAGCAGCTTAGGAGGGGTAGCCCTGAATGAGCAGTTCTTC; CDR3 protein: CASSLGGVALNEQFF
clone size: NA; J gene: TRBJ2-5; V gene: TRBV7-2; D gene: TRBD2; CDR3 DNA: TGTGCCAGCAGTTTTACTAGCGGGCAAGAGACCCAGTACTTC; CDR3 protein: CASSFTSGQETQYF
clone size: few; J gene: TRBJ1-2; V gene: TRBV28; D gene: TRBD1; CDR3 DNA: TGTGCCAGCAGGATAGGACAGGGTGAAGGCTACACCTTC; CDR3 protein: CASRIGQGEGYTF
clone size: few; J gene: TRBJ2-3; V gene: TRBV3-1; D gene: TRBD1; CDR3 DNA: TGTGCCAGCAGCTTCTCTGGACAGGCTGCCCCAGATACGCAGTATTTT; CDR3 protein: CASSFSGQAAPDTQYF
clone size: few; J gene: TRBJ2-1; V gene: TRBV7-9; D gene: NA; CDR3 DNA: TGTGCCAGCAGCCGGCGGGACTCATCCCTATACAATGAGCAGTTCTTC; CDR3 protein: CASSRRDSSLYNEQFF
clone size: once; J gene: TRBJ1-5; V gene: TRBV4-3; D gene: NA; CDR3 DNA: TGCGCCAGCAGCCAGTCCTGGGAAGGTACCTGGCCCCAGCATTTT; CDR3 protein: CASSQSWEGTWPQHF
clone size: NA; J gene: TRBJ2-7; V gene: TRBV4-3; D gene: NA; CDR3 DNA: TGCGCCAGCAGCCAAGATAACTCTTTCTACGAGCAGTACTTC; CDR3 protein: CASSQDNSFYEQYF
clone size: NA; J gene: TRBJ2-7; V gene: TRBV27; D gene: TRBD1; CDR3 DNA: TGTGCCAGCAGTCCGAGCCCGACAGGGTGGGGACAGTACTTC; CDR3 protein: CASSPSPTGWGQYF
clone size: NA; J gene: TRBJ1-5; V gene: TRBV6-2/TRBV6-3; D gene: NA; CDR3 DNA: TGTGCCAGCAGTTACAGGACACAGCCCCAGCATTTT; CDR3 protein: CASSYRTQPQHF
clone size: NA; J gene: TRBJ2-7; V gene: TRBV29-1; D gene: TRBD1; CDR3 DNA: TGCAGCGCCACGGGGAGGACAGGGGGCACCCACGAGCAGTACTTC; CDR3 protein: CSATGRTGGTHEQYF
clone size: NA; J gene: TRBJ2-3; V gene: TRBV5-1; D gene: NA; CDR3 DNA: TGCGCCAGCAGCTCCCAGGGTGCGGCCCCAGATACGCAGTATTTT; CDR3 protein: CASSSQGAAPDTQYF
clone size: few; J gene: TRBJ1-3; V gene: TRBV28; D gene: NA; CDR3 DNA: TGTGCCAGCAGTTTCCTCAACACCATATATTTT; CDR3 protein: CASSFLNTIYF